This passage covers 25 T cell receptor beta chains from one sample sequenced in a study of beta chain features in type 1 diabetes. cDNA synthesis used the whole RNA isolate, giving expressed TCRB sequences. The assay was immunoSEQ multiplex PCR, and TCRdb's table has in-frame clones only and misses some. The sample contains around 200,000 clones, 10% to 15% of which appear only once. Sequenced sample: central memory CD4+ T cells from blood. Receptors were obtained from a woman aged 18-29 years in good health.

This clone has only a few counts. The chain couples TRBV6-1 to TRBJ2-1; D may be TRBD1 (5 bases). The germline V gene encodes CDR1 MNHNS and CDR2 SASEGT. Trimming left V 6 bases short and J 0 bases short, with 12 bases between. The CDR3 totals 15 residues. The CDR3 reads CASRAPTVSYNEQFF. The CDR3 DNA follows: TGTGCCAGCAGGGCGCCGACAGTCTCCTACAATGAGCAGTTCTTC.

This clone was observed a few times. The V and J genes are TRBV27 and TRBJ1-1, with D maybe TRBD1 (6 bases). This CDR3 contains 16 residues. In germline, CDR1 is MNHEY, CDR2 SMNVEV (reference sequence). Trimming pared 1 base from V and 3 bases from J, leaving 15 bases between. The CDR3 coding sequence is TGTGCCAGCAGTTTATTCGTAGGGGGTTTTGACACTGAAGCTTTCTTT. Its protein product is CASSLFVGGFDTEAFF.

The table lists this clone with a few counts. V and J are TRBV10-1 and TRBJ1-1; maybe TRBD1 (6 bases). Germline assignment: CDR1 WNHNN and CDR2 SYGVQD (reference sequence). V was pared by 0 bases and J by 0 bases, with 8 bases between. This CDR3 contains 15 residues. The CDR3 sequence: CASSESTGMNTEAFF. The DNA for the CDR3 is TGCGCCAGCAGTGAGTCGACAGGAATGAACACTGAAGCTTTCTTT.

There are a few counts of this clone. The chain carries TRBV18 and TRBJ2-7, with 9 bases lining up with TRBD1. J lost 2 bases, V lost 0 bases, and 5 bases had no gene match. The CDR3 length is 16 residues. The germline gives CDR1 KGHSH, CDR2 LQKENI. CDR3 nucleotide sequence: TGTGCCAGCTCACCACCGGGACAGGGAGGCGCCTACGAGCAGTACTTC. It yields the protein CASSPPGQGGAYEQYF.

This clone was counted only a few times. The V call is TRBV5-4, the J call TRBJ2-1; 12 bases agree with TRBD2. In germline, CDR1 is SGHNT, CDR2 YYREEE (reference sequence). V gave up 3 bases and J gave up 8 bases; unmatched junction bases: 9. The CDR3 extends over 16 amino acids. The CDR3 DNA is TGTGCCAGCAGCTCCCTAGCGGGAGGGCGTGGCGATGAGCAGTTCTTC. Translated, it gives CASSSLAGGRGDEQFF.

This clone has just one count. V and J are TRBV4-2 and TRBJ2-3; TRBD1 matches 7 bases. With 5 bases clipped from V and 4 bases from J, the junction kept 15 bases outside the gene matches. CDR3 length: 17 amino acids. Germline assignment: CDR1 LGHNA and CDR2 YNFKEQ. The CDR3: CASSSEGRGRESDTQYF. For the CDR3, the DNA is TGTGCCAGCAGCTCAGAGGGTAGGGGGCGAGAGTCAGATACGCAGTATTTT.

This clone was observed a few times. V gene TRBV7-8 combines with J gene TRBJ2-1, with TRBD2 matching 9 bases. CDR3 size: 16 residues. V shed 6 bases, J shed 5 bases, and the junction held 11 bases outside the gene matches. Germline V CDR1 and CDR2: SGHVS, FQNEAQ. The CDR3 DNA reads TGTGCCAGCAGACCGGTAGCGGGAGTAAGTAACAATGAGCAGTTCTTC. Translated, it gives CASRPVAGVSNNEQFF.

This clone was found a few times. V usage is TRBV5-1 and J usage is TRBJ1-1; possibly TRBD1 for D (5 bases). Trimming removed 0 bases from V and 5 bases from J, with 11 bases in between. CDR3 length equals 14 residues. The V gene's germline CDR1 is SGHRS and CDR2 YFSETQ. Written as DNA, the CDR3 is TGCGCCAGCAGCTTGGAGGCAGGGAGGACTGAAGCTTTCTTT. Translating it yields CASSLEAGRTEAFF.

The J gene is TRBJ1-1, the V gene TRBV4-1, with D tentatively TRBD1 (6 bases). The V end was cut by 2 bases, the J end by 2 bases, with 15 bases between. The CDR3 is 16 amino acids. The germline V gene encodes CDR1 MGHRA and CDR2 YSYEKL. The chain's CDR3 is CASSQIGSRGNTEAFF. Here the CDR3 DNA reads TGCGCCAGCAGCCAAATTGGGAGCAGGGGTAACACTGAAGCTTTCTTT.

This clone was observed a few times. The rearrangement uses TRBV29-1 and TRBJ2-1, with a possible D match to TRBD2 (6 bases). The CDR3 covers 14 residues. Trimming took off 6 bases at V and 0 bases at J, with 12 bases between the two ends. Per the germline V gene, CDR1 is SQVTM and CDR2 is ANQGSEA. CDR3 region: CSVVFGSSYNEQFF. The CDR3 region has the DNA TGCAGCGTGGTCTTCGGGAGCTCCTACAATGAGCAGTTCTTC.

Many counts were recorded for this clone. CDR3 amino acids: CASSSSGGANQPQHF. In nucleotides, the CDR3 is TGTGCCAGCAGTTCCTCGGGGGGCGCGAATCAGCCCCAGCATTTT. The chain recombines TRBV28 with TRBJ1-5, with D possibly TRBD1 on 6 matching bases. The CDR3 extends over 15 amino acids. Germline CDR1 is MDHEN and CDR2 is SYDVKM. V dropped 4 bases and J dropped 4 bases, with 14 bases sitting between them.

This clone has a handful of counts. Other DNA variants within this sample encode the same CDR3. The genes are TRBV19 and TRBJ2-3, with TRBD2 as a possible D gene (6 bases). With 5 bases removed from V and 3 bases from J, the gap between germline ends came to 12 bases. The germline V gene has CDR1 LNHDA and CDR2 SQIVND (reference sequence). The CDR3 is made up of 14 amino acids. This chain's CDR3 is CASSPPGLTDTQYF. For the CDR3, the DNA is TGTGCCAGTAGTCCTCCGGGACTTACAGATACGCAGTATTTT.

This clone is a singleton in its sample. The V gene is TRBV19, the J gene TRBJ2-1, with D perhaps matching TRBD2 (6 bases). The CDR3 has 13 amino acids. V was shortened by 8 bases and J by 9 bases, with 17 bases between the two germline ends. Germline V CDR1 and CDR2: LNHDA, SQIVND (reference sequence). For the CDR3, the DNA is TGTGCCAGTGGGGGGAGCCCCACGGGTGAGCAGTTCTTC. The encoded protein is CASGGSPTGEQFF.

The gene calls are TRBV19 and TRBJ2-7, with TRBD2 matching 12 bases. Per germline, CDR1 LNHDA and CDR2 SQIVND (reference sequence). This CDR3 contains 14 residues. The trim removed 6 bases at V and 6 bases at J, leaving 6 bases unmatched. The CDR3 DNA is TGTGCCAGTAGGACGACTAGCGGGAGTGGCGAGCAGTACTTC. Translated: CASRTTSGSGEQYF.

This clone was seen more than once but under ten times. This chain connects TRBV5-4 to TRBJ2-3; TRBD1 aligns across 9 bases. CDR1 is SGHNT and CDR2 is YYREEE in the germline V gene (reference sequence). V shed 5 bases and J 4 bases; nucleotides not matched to a gene: 8. This CDR3 is 15 amino acids long. The CDR3 sequence: CASRPTGGGADTQYF. CDR3 nucleotide sequence: TGTGCCAGCAGACCGACAGGGGGTGGGGCAGATACGCAGTATTTT.

This clone was seen more than once but under ten times. The chain carries TRBV4-3 and TRBJ2-3; perhaps TRBD1 as D (5 bases). V was clipped by 0 bases and J by 2 bases, with 12 bases between them. The CDR3 is 16 residues long. Germline assignment: CDR1 LGHNA and CDR2 YSLEER. The CDR3 is CASSQDRDRATDTQYF. CDR3 sequence (DNA): TGCGCCAGCAGCCAAGACAGGGATCGGGCCACAGATACGCAGTATTTT.

CDR3 bases: TGTGCCACCAGCAGAGATCAGTTGGTGAGGGCGGTTGGCTACACCTTC. Amino acids: CATSRDQLVRAVGYTF. The genes are TRBV15 and TRBJ1-2; D is ambiguous. Germline-derived CDR1 and CDR2 are LNHNV and YYDKDF (reference sequence). V lost 0 bases and J 7 bases, leaving 18 bases between the germline ends. This CDR3 has 16 residues.

This clone was detected only a few times. The chain links TRBV5-1 to TRBJ1-1, with D possibly matching TRBD1 (6 bases). Trimming stripped 2 bases from V and 8 bases from J, with 16 bases between. The CDR3 spans 14 residues. CDR1 is SGHRS, CDR2 YFSETQ, per germline. The CDR3 nucleotides read TGCGCCAGCAGCTTCGAATTAGGACAGCCAGAAGCTTTCTTT. Amino acids: CASSFELGQPEAFF. Based on the CDR3 plus reference TRBV5-1 and TRBJ1-1, the full variable domain is KAGVTQTPRYLIKTRGQQVTLSCSPISGHRSVSWYQQTPGQGLQFLFEYFSETQRNKGNFPGRFSGRQFSNSRSEMNVSTLELGDSALYLCASSFELGQPEAFFGQGTRLTVV.

This clone was seen a handful of times. The rearrangement joins TRBV28 to TRBJ2-3, with 11 bases identical to TRBD2. The ends lost 5 bases at V and 4 bases at J; junction bases unmatched: 5. Germline V gene data show CDR1 as MDHEN and CDR2 as SYDVKM. The CDR3 runs to 15 residues. As DNA, the CDR3 is TGTGCCAGCAGTCTAGCGGGAGGTCTCTCAGATACGCAGTATTTT. It encodes CASSLAGGLSDTQYF.

This chain connects TRBV9 to TRBJ2-1; 11 bases match TRBD2. Germline CDR1 SGDLS, CDR2 YYNGEE. This CDR3 is built from 15 residues. V trimming: 1 base; J trimming: 10 bases; junction bases outside the gene matches: 7. The CDR3 loop is CASSVTWTSGLEQFF. As DNA, the CDR3 is TGTGCCAGCAGCGTAACTTGGACTAGCGGGTTGGAGCAGTTCTTC. Full variable domain (outside the CDR3, taken from reference TRBV9 and TRBJ2-1): DSGVTQTPKHLITATGQRVTLRCSPRSGDLSVYWYQQSLDQGLQFLIQYYNGEERAKGNILERFSAQQFPDLHSELNLSSLELGDSALYFCASSVTWTSGLEQFFGPGTRLTVL.

This clone has more than one count but fewer than ten. The chain has TRBV18 and TRBJ2-7; no definite D call. Germline V gene sequence: CDR1 KGHSH, CDR2 LQKENI. V was trimmed by 3 bases and J by 2 bases, leaving 11 bases between them. The CDR3 totals 14 residues. The CDR3 here is CASSPPHLTYEQYF. In DNA, the CDR3 is TGTGCCAGCTCACCCCCCCATCTAACCTACGAGCAGTACTTC.

The chain combines TRBV11-2 with TRBJ2-5; D possibly corresponds to TRBD1 (6 bases). From germline, CDR1 is SGHAT and CDR2 FQNNGV. V was cut by 3 bases and J by 1 base, with 9 bases left in between. The CDR3 covers 14 residues. Here the CDR3 reads CASSFQGTQETQYF. The CDR3 nucleotides read TGTGCCAGCAGCTTCCAGGGGACCCAAGAGACCCAGTACTTC.

As regards this clone: At one end the junction does not follow the germline gene, possibly because of a read error. The chain combines TRBV6-4 with TRBJ2-2, with a weak D call TRBD1 (5 bases). Looked up from germline, CDR1 is MRHNA and CDR2 is SNTAGT. The CDR3 length is 14 residues. DNA of the CDR3: TGTGCCAGCAGTGTCCAGGGAAACAACGGGGAGCTGTTTTTT. Its translation: CASSVQGNNGELFF.

This chain connects TRBV7-9 to TRBJ2-7; tentative D call: TRBD1 (5 bases). CDR3 length: 14 residues. CDR1 SEHNR and CDR2 FQNEAQ come from the germline V gene (reference sequence). V was trimmed by 1 base and J by 3 bases, leaving 10 bases between them. CDR3 in amino acids: CASSLESDSYEQYF. In nucleotides, the CDR3 is TGTGCCAGCAGCTTAGAGTCTGACAGCTACGAGCAGTACTTC.

This clone was recorded a few times. The chain links TRBV9 to TRBJ1-2; tentative D call: TRBD1 (6 bases). This CDR3 contains 13 residues. The V end was cut by 3 bases, the J end by 8 bases, with 14 bases between. Germline V gives CDR1 SGDLS, CDR2 YYNGEE. The CDR3 is CASSAGGARGYTF. The CDR3 DNA sequence: TGTGCCAGCAGCGCGGGGGGGGCGCGGGGCTACACCTTC.